The 24 T cell receptor beta chains reported below all come from one sample, sequenced in a study of molecular identifiers for immune sequencing clone quantification (dated by TCRdb to the late 2010s). The library came from PCR. Sequenced on an Illumina HiSeq 4000. In-frame beta chains were kept once TCRdb had trimmed the public reads at Q25 with fastp and called clones with MiXCR. Each CDR3 protein appears once, grouped with its most common genes and DNA. For this sample there are 85,000 to 90,000 distinct CDR3 sequences; under 20% appear just once. The top ten clonotypes cover about 0.85% of the sample. Material for sequencing was naive CD8+ T cells from blood, with Jurkat cell RNA spiked in. The sample's cell subset or site label, in plain terms: FACS-sorted CD8+CD4-CCR7+CD45RA+ naive T cells. All receptors derive from a human donor in good health. Some libraries in this study had Jurkat cell RNA spiked in.

This clonotype appeared many times. This chain uses TRBV2 with TRBJ1-5; perhaps TRBD1 as D (6 bases). Trimming took 8 bases from V and 0 from J, leaving 14 bases between them. CDR3 size: 15 residues. CDR1 SNHLY and CDR2 FYNNEI come from the germline V gene. The CDR3 DNA sequence: TGTGCCAGCGGATCCTGGACAGATAGCAATCAGCCCCAGCATTTT. It translates to CASGSWTDSNQPQHF.

This clonotype was seen at least ten times. This chain connects TRBV12-5 to TRBJ2-1, with D possibly being TRBD1 (6 bases). V was trimmed by 7 bases and J by 1 base, leaving 14 bases between them. The CDR3 length is 15 residues. Germline loops: CDR1 LGHNT, CDR2 FRNRAP. CDR3 coding DNA: TGTGCTAGTGCCCAGGGGTGGGGGTCCTACAATGAGCAGTTCTTC. Its protein is CASAQGWGSYNEQFF.

This clonotype showed up many times. This chain joins TRBV3-1 and TRBJ2-5, with TRBD2 matching 7 bases. CDR1 is LGHDT and CDR2 is YNNKEL in the germline V gene (reference sequence). This CDR3 has 15 amino acids. Trimming took 1 base from V and 5 from J; bases not matched to a gene: 7. The CDR3: CASSQGDWREETQYF. The CDR3 coding sequence is TGTGCCAGCAGCCAAGGAGACTGGCGGGAGGAGACCCAGTACTTC.

Notes on this clonotype: An end of the junction does not agree with germline; a read error may underlie this. The chain combines TRBV6-5 with TRBJ2-3; tentative D call: TRBD2 (6 bases). Germline V lookup: CDR1 MNHEY, CDR2 SVGAGI. This CDR3 is 16 amino acids long. The CDR3, as DNA: TGTGCCAGCAGTTACCTTGTAGCGGCCAGTACAGGTACGCAGTATTTT. This gives the protein CASSYLVAASTGTQYF.

This clonotype occurred many times. The chain combines TRBV9 with TRBJ2-5; weak D call: TRBD2 (5 bases). CDR1 and CDR2 from the germline V gene are SGDLS and YYNGEE. The CDR3 sequence is 15 residues long. V lost 1 base and J lost 2, with 12 bases in between. CDR3 region: CASSVTWTSQETQYF. In nucleotides, the CDR3 is TGTGCCAGCAGCGTAACCTGGACTTCACAAGAGACCCAGTACTTC.

This clonotype was found many times. The chain carries TRBV4-1 and TRBJ1-5, with D uncertain. The germline V gene has CDR1 MGHRA and CDR2 YSYEKL. The CDR3 length is 15 residues. The V end lost 0 bases, the J end lost 3 bases, and 9 bases lay between the germline ends. The CDR3 here is CASSQDSSINQPQHF. The CDR3, as DNA: TGCGCCAGCAGCCAAGATTCAAGTATCAATCAGCCCCAGCATTTT.

This clonotype was recorded many times. V is TRBV20-1 and J is TRBJ2-3; TRBD2 matches at 7 bases. J was trimmed by 0 bases and V by 1 base; bases with no gene match: 7. Germline CDR1 is DFQATT and CDR2 is SNEGSKA (reference sequence). The CDR3 is made up of 16 amino acids. The CDR3 loop reads CSARAELAASTDTQYF. DNA of the CDR3: TGCAGTGCTAGAGCCGAGCTAGCGGCAAGCACAGATACGCAGTATTTT.

Comment on this clonotype: Given a much more abundant clone one base away, this may be a read error. The V gene is TRBV20-1, the J gene TRBJ1-4, with D unresolved. CDR3 length: 15 residues. The germline CDR1 and CDR2 sequences are DFQATT and SNEGSKA (reference sequence). As DNA, the CDR3 is TGCAGTGCTAGAAGTGCGACTGCAACTAATGAAAAACTGCTTTTT. It yields the protein CSARSATATNEKLLF.

In this sample, this clonotype turned up many times. The chain carries TRBV7-9 and TRBJ2-7; 13 bases fit TRBD2. Germline loops: CDR1 SEHNR, CDR2 FQNEAQ (reference sequence). The CDR3 spans 16 residues. J lost 6 bases, V lost 5 bases, and 10 bases had no gene match. This chain's CDR3 is CASSPPTSGRPVEQYF. Written as DNA, the CDR3 is TGTGCCAGCAGCCCACCGACTAGCGGGAGGCCGGTCGAGCAGTACTTC. Full variable domain (rest looked up from reference TRBV7-9 and TRBJ2-7): DTGVSQNPRHKITKRGQNVTFRCDPISEHNRLYWYRQTLGQGPEFLTYFQNEAQLEKSRLLSDRFSAERPKGSFSTLEIQRTEQGDSAMYLCASSPPTSGRPVEQYFGPGTRLTVT.

This clonotype was counted a single time. A read error may be the cause here, since a much bigger clone is one base away. The chain links TRBV27 to TRBJ1-6; D not certain. The CDR3 covers 14 residues. Germline V gene sequence: CDR1 MNHEY, CDR2 SMNVEV (reference sequence). CDR3 DNA: TGTGCCAGCACCCTAACGGGGTTGGATTCACCCCCCCACTTT. Translated: CASTLTGLDSPPHF.

This clonotype was seen ten or more times. Written as DNA, the CDR3 is TGCAGTGCTAGGACGGACATAAATGACGAGCAGTACTTC. Its protein product is CSARTDINDEQYF. V and J are TRBV20-1 and TRBJ2-7; maybe TRBD1 (5 bases). The CDR3 consists of 13 residues. Germline CDR1 is DFQATT and CDR2 is SNEGSKA (reference sequence). Deletions cut 3 bases from V and 5 bases from J, with 14 bases between.

This clonotype was seen ten or more times. The chain has TRBV2 and TRBJ1-1, with 9 nucleotides matching TRBD1. The V segment lost 6 bases and the J segment 2 bases; nucleotides outside the gene matches: 10. The CDR3 spans 16 residues. Germline lookup yields CDR1 SNHLY and CDR2 FYNNEI. The CDR3: CASRESGTGLNTEAFF. CDR3 DNA: TGTGCCAGCAGAGAATCCGGGACAGGGTTAAACACTGAAGCTTTCTTT.

The rearrangement joins TRBV2 to TRBJ1-5; 7 nucleotides match TRBD1. The CDR3 consists of 14 residues. The ends lost 8 bases at V and 5 bases at J; junction bases unmatched: 9. Germline values: CDR1 SNHLY, CDR2 FYNNEI. This CDR3 is CASWGGQPDQPQHF. The DNA of the CDR3 is TGTGCCAGCTGGGGGGGACAGCCAGATCAGCCCCAGCATTTT.

This clonotype showed up many times. The genes are TRBV20-1 and TRBJ2-1; TRBD1 matches at 9 bases. V shed 6 bases and J 7 bases; nucleotides not matched to a gene: 10. The length of the CDR3 is 14 residues. The V gene's germline CDR1 is DFQATT and CDR2 SNEGSKA (reference sequence). CDR3 residues: CSAPRDRAGNEQFF. In DNA form, the CDR3 reads TGCAGTGCACCCCGGGACAGGGCAGGGAATGAGCAGTTCTTC.

The chain combines TRBV7-8 with TRBJ2-3; D gene unclear. CDR1 SGHVS and CDR2 FQNEAQ come from the germline V gene. V lost 6 bases and J 4 bases, leaving 8 bases between the germline ends. The CDR3 sequence is 12 residues long. CDR3 sequence (DNA): TGTGCCAGCAGTAGGCCCGCAGATACGCAGTATTTT. Encoded protein: CASSRPADTQYF.

This clonotype has at least ten counts. The CDR3 protein is CAWSVWTGSEAFF. The CDR3, as DNA: TGTGCCTGGAGTGTTTGGACAGGGTCTGAAGCTTTCTTT. This rearrangement joins TRBV30 to TRBJ1-1; TRBD1 agrees at 8 bases. The J segment lost 6 bases and the V segment lost 0 bases, leaving 3 bases of the junction unmatched. This CDR3 is 13 amino acids long. Per germline, CDR1 GTSNPN and CDR2 SVGIG (reference sequence). The full variable domain, its missing parts supplied by reference TRBV30 and TRBJ1-1, is SQTIHQWPATLVQPVGSPLSLECTVEGTSNPNLYWYRQAAGRGLQLLFYSVGIGQISSEVPQNLSASRPQDRQFILSSKKLLLSDSGFYLCAWSVWTGSEAFFGQGTRLTVV.

Many counts were recorded for this clonotype. The V gene is TRBV5-6, the J gene TRBJ1-5; no reliable D call. CDR3 length equals 15 residues. Trimming left V 0 bases short and J 5 bases short, with 12 bases between. Germline lookup yields CDR1 SGHDT and CDR2 YYEEEE. The CDR3 DNA reads as TGTGCCAGCAGCTTGGGGCCCCGTGGGGATCAGCCCCAGCATTTT. Its protein is CASSLGPRGDQPQHF.

In this sample, this clonotype turned up many times. This chain joins TRBV10-2 and TRBJ1-5; a possible D gene is TRBD1 (5 bases). The CDR3 runs to 14 residues. The germline V gene encodes CDR1 WSHSY and CDR2 SAAADI. V lost 2 bases and J lost 7, with 12 bases in between. The CDR3 reads CASSESGGLQPQHF. The CDR3 region has the DNA TGCGCCAGCAGTGAGAGCGGGGGTTTACAGCCCCAGCATTTT.

This clonotype has ten or more counts. The rearrangement uses TRBV6-5 and TRBJ2-5; D may correspond to TRBD1 or TRBD2 (5 bases each). Trimming took 5 bases from V and 6 from J, leaving 16 bases between them. Per the germline V gene, CDR1 is MNHEY and CDR2 is SVGAGI. The CDR3 sequence is 14 residues long. CDR3 DNA sequence: TGTGCCAGCAGTCCGCCCGGGACCCGAAAGACCCAGTACTTC. This encodes CASSPPGTRKTQYF.

This clonotype was observed many times. This chain connects TRBV5-1 to TRBJ1-4; no definite D call. Trimming took off 0 bases at V and 0 bases at J, with 15 bases between the two ends. Germline values: CDR1 SGHRS, CDR2 YFSETQ. The CDR3 runs 18 residues. The CDR3 nucleotides read TGCGCCAGCAGCTTGGAGGGATCCGAGTTTGCAACTAATGAAAAACTGTTTTTT. It translates to CASSLEGSEFATNEKLFF.

V and J are TRBV30 and TRBJ2-3; D could derive from TRBD1 or TRBD2 (5 bases each). The germline V gene encodes CDR1 GTSNPN and CDR2 SVGIG (reference sequence). The V and J ends lost 3 bases and 0 bases respectively, with 13 bases between them. This CDR3 is 15 amino acids long. The CDR3 here is CAWSGVGLSTDTQYF. The CDR3 DNA reads TGTGCCTGGAGCGGGGTGGGGCTCAGCACAGATACGCAGTATTTT.

This clonotype was counted at least ten times. The chain joins TRBV27 to TRBJ2-7; TRBD2 matches 9 bases. The ends lost 3 bases at V and 0 bases at J; junction bases unmatched: 6. The CDR3 spans 16 residues. Germline CDR1 is MNHEY and CDR2 is SMNVEV (reference sequence). The CDR3 spells CASSFVSGGSSYEQYF. In DNA, the CDR3 is TGTGCCAGCAGTTTCGTTAGCGGGGGCAGCTCCTACGAGCAGTACTTC.

In this sample, this clonotype turned up many times. This rearrangement joins TRBV4-3 to TRBJ2-7; TRBD1 or TRBD2 may be the D gene (5 bases each). The CDR3 extends over 16 amino acids. V lost 0 bases to trimming and J lost 2 bases, with 14 bases between them. Germline loops: CDR1 LGHNA, CDR2 YSLEER. CDR3 DNA: TGCGCCAGCAGCCAAGATCGCTTCGGGGACGCCTACGAGCAGTACTTC. It translates to CASSQDRFGDAYEQYF.

Many counts were recorded for this clonotype. V and J are TRBV12-3 or TRBV12-4 and TRBJ1-4; D uncertain. With 5 bases removed from V and 10 bases from J, the gap between germline ends came to 14 bases. This CDR3 comprises 13 residues. DNA for the CDR3: TGTGCCAGCAGTCTCTCCGGAGGAGGAAAACTGTTTTTT. As protein: CASSLSGGGKLFF.